The 21 T cell receptor beta chains listed next were all sequenced from one sample in a study of chemoradiotherapy in HPV16-positive cancers. Generated by immunoSEQ multiplex PCR, the TCRdb table keeps only in-frame clones and is missing some. Of 25,000 to 40,000 clones in the sample, roughly 88% are singletons; the top ten hold 4.8%. The sample was blood, taken from a patient who underwent chemoradiotherapy. These receptors were taken from a human donor with HPV-associated anogenital cancer.

J is TRBJ2-1 and V is TRBV6-1; D is perhaps TRBD2 (5 bases). The CDR3 is made up of 13 amino acids. V was clipped by 11 bases and J by 7 bases, with 18 bases between them. Per germline, CDR1 MNHNS and CDR2 SASEGT. The CDR3 reads CAVGPTPGNEQFF. The DNA for the CDR3 is TGTGCCGTCGGACCAACGCCGGGGAATGAGCAGTTCTTC.

The V gene is TRBV2, the J gene TRBJ2-5, with a possible D match to TRBD2 (6 bases). The CDR3 covers 17 residues. V lost 0 bases and J lost 3, with 17 bases in between. CDR1 is SNHLY, CDR2 FYNNEI, per germline. This chain's CDR3 is CASSEALWSSVEETQYF. The CDR3, as DNA: TGTGCCAGCAGTGAAGCGCTTTGGTCTAGCGTCGAAGAGACCCAGTACTTC.

This chain uses TRBV5-4 with TRBJ1-3; D gene unclear. Germline CDR1 reads SGHNT; CDR2 reads YYREEE (reference sequence). Trimming stripped 4 bases from V and 0 bases from J, with 8 bases between. CDR3 length: 14 amino acids. CDR3 sequence: CASSPNPSGNTIYF. The CDR3 DNA follows: TGTGCCAGCAGCCCAAATCCCTCTGGAAACACCATATATTTT.

The chain recombines TRBV6-5 with TRBJ2-2; D not resolved. This CDR3 region has 15 residues. Germline V CDR1 and CDR2: MNHEY, SVGAGI. V gave up 2 bases and J gave up 4 bases, with 11 bases separating them. CDR3 bases: TGTGCCAGCAGTTACAAAAAGGGTTTCACCGGGGAGCTGTTTTTT. Its protein product is CASSYKKGFTGELFF.

This sequence joins TRBV28 and TRBJ2-7; 9 nucleotides match TRBD2. Germline V CDR1 and CDR2: MDHEN, SYDVKM. V shed 6 bases and J 2 bases; nucleotides not matched to a gene: 8. This CDR3 is built from 15 residues. The CDR3 is CASRSASGRTYEQYF. The CDR3, as DNA: TGTGCCAGCAGGTCAGCCAGCGGGAGGACCTACGAGCAGTACTTC.

The CDR3, as DNA: TGCAGCGCCCAGGAGAACACTGAAGCTTTCTTT. Translating gives CSAQENTEAFF. This chain joins TRBV29-1 and TRBJ1-1, with D hard to call. CDR3 length equals 11 residues. V was trimmed by 7 bases and J by 1 base, leaving 7 bases between them. In germline, CDR1 is SQVTM, CDR2 ANQGSEA. The full variable domain, rest sourced from reference TRBV29-1 and TRBJ1-1, is SAVISQKPSRDICQRGTSLTIQCQVDSQVTMMFWYRQQPGQSLTLIATANQGSEATYESGFVIDKFPISRPNLTFSTLTVSNMSPEDSSIYLCSAQENTEAFFGQGTRLTVV.

J is TRBJ2-3 and V is TRBV7-2; D not certain. The germline gives CDR1 SGHTA, CDR2 FQGNSA. There are 14 residues in the CDR3. Trimming shortened V by 2 bases and J by 8 bases, and 14 bases separated the two germline ends. This chain's CDR3 is CASSLNRPQGTQYF. CDR3 sequence (DNA): TGTGCCAGCAGCTTAAACAGACCGCAAGGTACGCAGTATTTT.

In DNA, the CDR3 is TGTGCCAGCAGCTTGGAGATGGCGGGAGCGGCCACCGGGGAGCTGTTTTTT. It translates to CASSLEMAGAATGELFF. The chain couples TRBV5-6 to TRBJ2-2, with 7 bases that match TRBD2. Germline V gene lookup returns CDR1 SGHDT and CDR2 YYEEEE. Losses at the gene ends were 0 bases for V and 4 bases for J; bases not matched to a gene: 9. There are 17 residues in the CDR3.

The V and J genes are TRBV5-1 and TRBJ1-2, with a weak D call TRBD1 (6 bases). V lost 0 bases and J lost 5, with 14 bases in between. Germline V gene data show CDR1 as SGHRS and CDR2 as YFSETQ. The CDR3 extends over 15 amino acids. The CDR3: CASSLDRTELYGYTF. As DNA, the CDR3 is TGCGCCAGCAGCTTGGACAGGACAGAATTATATGGCTACACCTTC.

By share, this clone counts as medium-sized (0.01 to 0.1%). This chain joins TRBV4-1 and TRBJ2-6, with unresolved D. Looked up from germline, CDR1 is MGHRA and CDR2 is YSYEKL. V dropped 2 bases and J dropped 0 bases, with 8 bases sitting between them. This CDR3 region has 16 residues. The chain's CDR3 is CASSQTEGSGANVLTF. CDR3 nucleotide sequence: TGCGCCAGCAGCCAAACTGAAGGCTCTGGGGCCAACGTCCTGACTTTC.

This chain connects TRBV11-3 to TRBJ1-1, with D tentatively TRBD1 (5 bases). Trimming took off 5 bases at V and 1 base at J, with 17 bases between the two ends. Germline values: CDR1 SGHNT, CDR2 YENEEA. CDR3 length equals 16 residues. The CDR3 reads CASSPGVGRGNTEAFF. CDR3 DNA sequence: TGTGCCAGCAGCCCCGGGGTGGGACGGGGGAACACTGAAGCTTTCTTT.

The V gene is TRBV5-1, the J gene TRBJ2-1; D uncertain. Trimming stripped 0 bases from V and 8 bases from J, with 12 bases between. This CDR3 contains 14 residues. CDR1 and CDR2 (germline): SGHRS, YFSETQ. The CDR3 sequence: CASSLERQTDEQFF. DNA of the CDR3: TGCGCCAGCAGCTTGGAACGTCAGACCGATGAGCAGTTCTTC.

This chain links TRBV11-3 with TRBJ2-7, with TRBD2 identical over 8 bases. This CDR3 has 13 amino acids. V gave up 3 bases and J gave up 5 bases; unmatched junction bases: 3. Germline CDR1 is SGHNT and CDR2 is YENEEA. CDR3 nucleotides: TGTGCCAGCAGCTTGACTAGCGAGCACGAGCAGTACTTC. Amino acids: CASSLTSEHEQYF.

The sample holds one count of this clone. The rearrangement links TRBV2 to TRBJ1-2, with 9 bases matching TRBD1. The ends lost 0 bases at V and 8 bases at J; junction bases unmatched: 13. The CDR3 totals 17 residues. Germline V gives CDR1 SNHLY, CDR2 FYNNEI. The CDR3 region is CASSEATRDRDLGGYTF. CDR3 nucleotide sequence: TGTGCCAGCAGTGAAGCTACCCGGGACAGGGATTTGGGGGGCTACACCTTC. Together with reference TRBV2 and TRBJ1-2, the CDR3 gives the full variable domain: EPEVTQTPSHQVTQMGQEVILRCVPISNHLYFYWYRQILGQKVEFLVSFYNNEISEKSEIFDDQFSVERPDGSNFTLKIRSTKLEDSAMYFCASSEATRDRDLGGYTFGSGTRLTVV.

V is TRBV11-2 and J is TRBJ2-6; no reliable D call. The CDR3 sequence is 16 residues long. The V gene's germline CDR1 is SGHAT and CDR2 FQNNGV. Trimming removed 5 bases at V and 0 bases at J, with 11 bases between. CDR3 sequence: CASSIGRGSGANVLTF. The CDR3 DNA follows: TGTGCCAGCAGCATAGGACGCGGCTCTGGGGCCAACGTCCTGACTTTC.

The chain combines TRBV5-1 with TRBJ1-3; 9 bases match TRBD1. J was trimmed by 4 bases and V by 4 bases; bases with no gene match: 6. From germline, CDR1 is SGHRS and CDR2 YFSETQ. The CDR3 is made up of 15 amino acids. CDR3 loop: CASSAGQGSGNTIYF. CDR3 coding DNA: TGCGCCAGCAGCGCGGGACAGGGATCCGGAAACACCATATATTTT.

CDR3 coding DNA: TGTGCCAGCAGCTTAGGTGAGAACACTGAAGCTTTCTTT. The encoded protein is CASSLGENTEAFF. The chain combines TRBV7-3 with TRBJ1-1, with unresolved D. From germline, CDR1 is SGHTA and CDR2 FQGTGA. V lost 2 bases to trimming and J lost 1 base, with 5 bases between them. This CDR3 is built from 13 residues.

The chain employs TRBV6-4 and TRBJ2-2; 8 bases match TRBD1. J gave up 4 bases and V 0 bases, and 1 base lay outside the gene matches. The CDR3 runs to 15 residues. Germline V gene lookup returns CDR1 MRHNA and CDR2 SNTAGT. Written as DNA, the CDR3 is TGTGCCAGCAGTGACTCGACAGGGGCCACCGGGGAGCTGTTTTTT. Translated, it gives CASSDSTGATGELFF.

This chain uses TRBV7-3 with TRBJ2-1, with 8 bases matching TRBD2. Germline CDR1 and CDR2: SGHTA and FQGTGA. With V trimmed by 3 bases and J by 0 bases, 4 bases remained unmatched. The CDR3 consists of 16 residues. Here the CDR3 reads CASSFAGTSSYNEQFF. For the CDR3, the DNA is TGTGCCAGCAGCTTCGCCGGGACTAGCTCCTACAATGAGCAGTTCTTC.

In this sample, this clone turned up a few times. The J gene is TRBJ2-5, the V gene TRBV18, with unresolved D. Trimming stripped 3 bases from V and 4 bases from J, with 3 bases between. Per the germline V gene, CDR1 is KGHSH and CDR2 is LQKENI. This CDR3 spans 11 amino acids. The CDR3: CASSPLETQYF. The CDR3 DNA reads TGTGCCAGCTCACCTTTAGAGACCCAGTACTTC.

The chain recombines TRBV5-1 with TRBJ1-5; D remains unclear. Trimming removed 7 bases from V and 6 bases from J, with 20 bases in between. The CDR3 is 15 residues long. Germline V gene lookup returns CDR1 SGHRS and CDR2 YFSETQ. Here the CDR3 reads CASSPGGGSGQPQHF. The CDR3 DNA is TGCGCCAGCTCCCCCGGAGGCGGTAGTGGTCAGCCCCAGCATTTT. The full variable domain, completed using reference TRBV5-1 and TRBJ1-5, is KAGVTQTPRYLIKTRGQQVTLSCSPISGHRSVSWYQQTPGQGLQFLFEYFSETQRNKGNFPGRFSGRQFSNSRSEMNVSTLELGDSALYLCASSPGGGSGQPQHFGDGTRLSIL.